Listed here are 20 T cell receptor beta chains from one sample, sequenced in a study of cytomegalovirus exposure and HLA in healthy donors. The PCR was carried out with 60 Vbeta primers and 13 Jbeta primers. Libraries were prepared by immunoSEQ multiplex PCR; TCRdb keeps only in-frame clonotypes and omits some of them. The sample shows under 200,000 clones, roughly 85% of them seen only once. The sample taken for sequencing was PBMCs. The receptors derive from a middle-aged woman in good health and CMV-seronegative.

The genes are TRBV30 and TRBJ2-5; tentatively, D is TRBD2 (6 bases). CDR3 size: 13 residues. Trimming stripped 6 bases from V and 1 base from J, with 12 bases between. The V gene's germline CDR1 is GTSNPN and CDR2 SVGIG (reference sequence). In DNA form, the CDR3 reads TGTGCCTGCTTAGGAGGGTCCCAAGAGACCCAGTACTTC. Its translation is CACLGGSQETQYF.

The chain joins TRBV18 to TRBJ1-2; TRBD1 matches 9 bases. In germline, CDR1 is KGHSH, CDR2 LQKENI. Trimming took 5 bases from V and 4 from J; bases not matched to a gene: 17. The CDR3 is made up of 18 amino acids. The CDR3 region has the DNA TGTGCCAGCTCATCGAGGAATACAAGGACAGGGGTAGGCTATGGCTACACCTTC. Translating gives CASSSRNTRTGVGYGYTF. The full variable domain, with the rest looked up from reference TRBV18 and TRBJ1-2, is NAGVMQNPRHLVRRRGQEARLRCSPMKGHSHVYWYRQLPEEGLKFMVYLQKENIIDESGMPKERFSAEFPKEGPSILRIQQVVRGDSAAYFCASSSRNTRTGVGYGYTFGSGTRLTVV.

V gene TRBV6-5 combines with J gene TRBJ2-7, with D tentatively TRBD2 (5 bases). Germline V gene sequence: CDR1 MNHEY, CDR2 SVGAGI. The length of the CDR3 is 14 residues. V lost 2 bases to trimming and J lost 7 bases, with 15 bases between them. The chain's CDR3 is CASSYLPAEGEQYF. The CDR3, as DNA: TGTGCCAGCAGTTACCTACCAGCCGAGGGAGAGCAGTACTTC.

The chain links TRBV7-9 to TRBJ1-1, with D perhaps TRBD1 (5 bases). Trimming took 7 bases from V and 3 from J, leaving 6 bases between them. CDR3 length equals 11 residues. Germline CDR1 and CDR2: SEHNR and FQNEAQ (reference sequence). The DNA of the CDR3 is TGTGCCAGCAAAGGGGACACTGAAGCTTTCTTT. It specifies CASKGDTEAFF.

With regard to this clone: Sequence at one end of the junction differs from germline and may be a read error. V gene TRBV7-7 combines with J gene TRBJ2-1; D possibly corresponds to TRBD2 (6 bases). Per germline, CDR1 SSHAT and CDR2 FNYEAQ (reference sequence). The CDR3 loop spans 16 amino acids. DNA for the CDR3: TGTGCTAGCAGTTCCGTATGTCGGAGGGGATACAATGAGCAGTTCTTC. This encodes CASSSVCRRGYNEQFF.

The chain joins TRBV5-1 to TRBJ2-1, with D unresolved. The V gene's germline CDR1 is SGHRS and CDR2 YFSETQ. V lost 4 bases and J 7 bases, leaving 9 bases between the germline ends. This CDR3 is 12 amino acids long. CDR3 in DNA: TGCGCCAGCAGCAATTCTCCTAATGAGCAGTTCTTC. Translating gives CASSNSPNEQFF. The full variable domain, with the rest looked up from reference TRBV5-1 and TRBJ2-1, is KAGVTQTPRYLIKTRGQQVTLSCSPISGHRSVSWYQQTPGQGLQFLFEYFSETQRNKGNFPGRFSGRQFSNSRSEMNVSTLELGDSALYLCASSNSPNEQFFGPGTRLTVL.

This chain connects TRBV5-4 to TRBJ2-5; the match to TRBD1 covers 10 bases. Per the germline V gene, CDR1 is SGHNT and CDR2 is YYREEE (reference sequence). Losses at the gene ends were 4 bases for V and 11 bases for J; bases not matched to a gene: 11. The CDR3 sequence is 14 residues long. The CDR3 reads CASSARQGAQEQYF. The CDR3 coding sequence is TGTGCCAGCAGCGCCCGACAGGGGGCGCAGGAGCAGTACTTC.

Many counts were recorded for this clone. V gene TRBV11-3 combines with J gene TRBJ2-1; the match to TRBD2 covers 7 bases. The CDR3 sequence is 14 residues long. J gave up 6 bases and V 6 bases, and 8 bases lay outside the gene matches. CDR1 and CDR2 from the germline V gene are SGHNT and YENEEA. The CDR3 region has the DNA TGTGCCAGCAGAACGGGCGGGGGTATCAATGAGCAGTTCTTC. It yields the protein CASRTGGGINEQFF.

A single count supports this clone. This rearrangement joins TRBV7-2 to TRBJ2-3; D is ambiguous. Germline V gene lookup returns CDR1 SGHTA and CDR2 FQGNSA. The CDR3 contains 14 residues. Trimming shortened V by 9 bases and J by 4 bases, and 17 bases separated the two germline ends. This CDR3 reads CASKTMGWADTQYF. DNA for the CDR3: TGTGCCAGTAAGACAATGGGTTGGGCAGATACGCAGTATTTT.

CDR3 DNA sequence: TGCGCCAGCAGCTTGGCCAGGACTAGCGGGGGGCTATCCTACGAGCAGTACTTC. It specifies CASSLARTSGGLSYEQYF. V and J are TRBV5-1 and TRBJ2-7, with 14 bases fitting TRBD2. Germline lookup yields CDR1 SGHRS and CDR2 YFSETQ. This CDR3 is 18 amino acids long. The V gene end was trimmed by 0 bases and the J gene end by 1 base; junction bases not matched to a gene: 6. Using reference TRBV5-1 and TRBJ2-7 for the parts outside the CDR3, the full variable domain is KAGVTQTPRYLIKTRGQQVTLSCSPISGHRSVSWYQQTPGQGLQFLFEYFSETQRNKGNFPGRFSGRQFSNSRSEMNVSTLELGDSALYLCASSLARTSGGLSYEQYFGPGTRLTVT.

The chain carries TRBV5-1 and TRBJ2-5; 7 positions agree with TRBD2. CDR1 and CDR2 from the germline V gene are SGHRS and YFSETQ. V shed 0 bases and J 1 base; nucleotides not matched to a gene: 0. The CDR3 extends over 14 amino acids. CDR3 loop: CASSLGLAQETQYF. The DNA of the CDR3 is TGCGCCAGCAGCTTGGGACTAGCCCAAGAGACCCAGTACTTC.

This rearrangement joins TRBV29-1 to TRBJ1-5, with TRBD1 identical over 10 bases. The CDR3 consists of 13 residues. The J segment lost 4 bases and the V segment lost 5 bases, leaving 2 bases of the junction unmatched. Germline V lookup: CDR1 SQVTM, CDR2 ANQGSEA. The CDR3 DNA reads TGCAGCGTTTGGACAGGGGGAAATCAGCCCCAGCATTTT. Translation gives CSVWTGGNQPQHF.

DNA of the CDR3: TGTGCCAGCGACAGGGGGTACTCCTACGAGCAGTACTTC. Protein product: CASDRGYSYEQYF. V gene TRBV7-9 combines with J gene TRBJ2-7; 9 bases align to TRBD1. The V gene's germline CDR1 is SEHNR and CDR2 FQNEAQ (reference sequence). This CDR3 is 13 amino acids long. With V trimmed by 8 bases and J by 0 bases, 2 bases remained unmatched.

In its sample, this clone was seen a few times. The gene calls are TRBV28 and TRBJ2-5; 10 nucleotides match TRBD1. CDR3 length: 15 residues. Losses at the gene ends were 6 bases for V and 11 bases for J; bases not matched to a gene: 15. Germline V gene sequence: CDR1 MDHEN, CDR2 SYDVKM. CDR3 loop: CASRGGTGAAGEQYF. In nucleotides, the CDR3 is TGTGCCAGCAGGGGTGGGACAGGGGCCGCAGGTGAGCAGTACTTC.

The V gene is TRBV10-3, the J gene TRBJ2-7; 10 bases agree with TRBD1. The CDR3 extends over 12 amino acids. CDR1 ENHRY and CDR2 SYGVKD come from the germline V gene. The ends lost 8 bases at V and 5 bases at J; junction bases unmatched: 3. The CDR3 bases are TGTGCCATCGGACAGGGGGACCACGAGCAGTACTTC. Residues: CAIGQGDHEQYF.

The chain combines TRBV5-5 with TRBJ1-1; tentative D call: TRBD1 (5 bases). The CDR3 runs to 16 residues. The germline V and J ends were trimmed by 4 bases and 0 bases, with 16 bases remaining between them. Germline CDR1 SGHKS, CDR2 YYEKEE (reference sequence). CDR3 nucleotide sequence: TGTGCCAGCAGCCCCCCAGGGACTAGAATGAACACTGAAGCTTTCTTT. Protein product: CASSPPGTRMNTEAFF. The full variable domain, with the rest looked up from reference TRBV5-5 and TRBJ1-1, is DAGVTQSPTHLIKTRGQQVTLRCSPISGHKSVSWYQQVLGQGPQFIFQYYEKEERGRGNFPDRFSARQFPNYSSELNVNALLLGDSALYLCASSPPGTRMNTEAFFGQGTRLTVV.

The rearrangement uses TRBV6-6 and TRBJ1-2; 9 nucleotides agree with TRBD1. The germline V gene has CDR1 MNHNY and CDR2 SVGAGI (reference sequence). Losses at the gene ends were 0 bases for V and 8 bases for J; bases not matched to a gene: 4. The CDR3 loop spans 14 amino acids. The CDR3 sequence is CASSYSGTGKGYTF. Here the CDR3 DNA reads TGTGCCAGCAGTTACTCAGGGACAGGGAAAGGCTACACCTTC.

This clone came up once. This chain connects TRBV5-1 to TRBJ2-6; 7 bases match TRBD2. In germline, CDR1 is SGHRS, CDR2 YFSETQ. CDR3 length: 17 residues. With 4 bases clipped from V and 2 bases from J, the junction kept 9 bases outside the gene matches. DNA for the CDR3: TGCGCCAGCAGCCAGGGAGGGGTGGATCCTGGGGCCAACGTCCTGACTTTC. It yields the protein CASSQGGVDPGANVLTF.

In this sample, this clone turned up many times. V is TRBV5-4 and J is TRBJ1-2; TRBD1 agrees at 8 bases. CDR3 size: 13 residues. V shed 9 bases, J shed 4 bases, and the junction held 8 bases outside the gene matches. The germline V gene encodes CDR1 SGHNT and CDR2 YYREEE (reference sequence). The CDR3 is CATTSGGAYGYTF. DNA of the CDR3: TGTGCCACCACCTCAGGGGGCGCCTATGGCTACACCTTC.

This chain joins TRBV19 and TRBJ1-2; 8 positions match TRBD1. Looked up from germline, CDR1 is LNHDA and CDR2 is SQIVND (reference sequence). Unmatched junction bases numbered 7, after V lost 5 bases and J lost 5 bases. This CDR3 contains 14 residues. The CDR3 region is CASSPDRGFYGYTF. The DNA of the CDR3 is TGTGCCAGTAGTCCTGACAGGGGTTTTTATGGCTACACCTTC.